The sample holds many counts of the clone carrying this T cell receptor beta chain. Its antigen is still unknown. Library construction for TCR beta used iRepertoire HTBI primers and Arm-PCR of CDR3 regions. Each CDR3 protein is one row after TCRdb ran MiXCR on the multiplex PCR reads. Here the sample spans hundreds of thousands of distinct CDR3 sequences, around 20% being singletons. The CDR3 length is 14 residues. V lost 7 bases and J lost 6; bases outside the gene matches: 11. CDR1 is MDHEN and CDR2 is SYDVKM in the germline V gene. The sample originates from a study of regulatory T cells in long-lasting Graves disease. Specified time point: persistent/refractory GD, antithyroid drugs over 5 years with positive TRAb. From RNA extracted from PBMCs, the TCR library was made. Each of the patients was recruited from an endocrinology department situated in Xi'an, China. Overall study findings and caveats: Favored usage of TRBV28, TRBJ1-2 and TRBJ2-5 was recorded in persistent disease. Results may be inaccurate due to the small sample size.

The sequence derives from a female donor with Graves disease. This rearrangement joins TRBV28 to TRBJ2-5; 7 nucleotides agree with TRBD1. The input for sequencing was peripheral blood mononuclear cells (PBMCs), taken when the disease was refractory, from a patient treated with antithyroid drugs. This CDR3 reads CASTGQRRSKTQYF. The CDR3 DNA reads TGTGCCAGCACGGGACAGAGACGATCCAAGACCCAGTACTTC.